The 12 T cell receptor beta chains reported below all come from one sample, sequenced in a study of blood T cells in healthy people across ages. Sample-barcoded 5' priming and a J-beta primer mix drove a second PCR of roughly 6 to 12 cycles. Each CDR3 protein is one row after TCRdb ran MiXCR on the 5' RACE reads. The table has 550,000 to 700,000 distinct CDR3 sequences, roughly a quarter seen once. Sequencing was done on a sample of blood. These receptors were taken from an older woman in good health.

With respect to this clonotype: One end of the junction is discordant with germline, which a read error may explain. In DNA, the CDR3 is TGTGCCAGCAGTGACTCTCGGACCTCTGGGGCCAACGTCCTGACTTTC. Translating gives CASSDSRTSGANVLTF. The V gene is TRBV6-2 or TRBV6-3, the J gene TRBJ2-6; D gene unclear. The CDR3 contains 16 residues. Germline V gene lookup returns CDR1 MNHEY and CDR2 SVGEGT.

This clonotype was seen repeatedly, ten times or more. CDR3 protein: CASSPGDIRTDTQYF. The CDR3 DNA reads TGTGCCAGCTCACCAGGGGACATCCGCACAGATACGCAGTATTTT. V usage is TRBV18 and J usage is TRBJ2-3; a possible D gene is TRBD1 (6 bases). V gave up 2 bases and J gave up 1 base, with 10 bases separating them. This CDR3 region has 15 residues. Germline V CDR1 and CDR2: KGHSH, LQKENI.

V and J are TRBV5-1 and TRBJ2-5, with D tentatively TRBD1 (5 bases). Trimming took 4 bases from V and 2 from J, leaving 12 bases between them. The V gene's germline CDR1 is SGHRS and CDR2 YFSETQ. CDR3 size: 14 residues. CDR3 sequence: CASSPGMLQETQYF. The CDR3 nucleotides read TGCGCCAGCAGCCCAGGGATGCTTCAAGAGACCCAGTACTTC.

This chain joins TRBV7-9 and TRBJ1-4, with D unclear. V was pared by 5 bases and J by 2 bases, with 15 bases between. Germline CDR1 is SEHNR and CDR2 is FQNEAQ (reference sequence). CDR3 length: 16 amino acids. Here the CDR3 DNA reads TGTGCCAGCAGCCCTGGGTTTGGGGTGACTAATGAAAAACTGTTTTTT. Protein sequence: CASSPGFGVTNEKLFF.

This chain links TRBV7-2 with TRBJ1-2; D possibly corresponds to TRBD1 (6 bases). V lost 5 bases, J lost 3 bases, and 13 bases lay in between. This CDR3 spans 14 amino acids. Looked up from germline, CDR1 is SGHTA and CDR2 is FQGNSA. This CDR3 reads CASSRPGGDYGYTF. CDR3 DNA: TGTGCCAGCAGCCGCCCGGGGGGCGACTATGGCTACACCTTC. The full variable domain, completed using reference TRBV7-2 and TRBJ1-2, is GAGVSQSPSNKVTEKGKDVELRCDPISGHTALYWYRQSLGQGLEFLIYFQGNSAPDKSGLPSDRFSAERTGGSVSTLTIQRTQQEDSAVYLCASSRPGGDYGYTFGSGTRLTVV.

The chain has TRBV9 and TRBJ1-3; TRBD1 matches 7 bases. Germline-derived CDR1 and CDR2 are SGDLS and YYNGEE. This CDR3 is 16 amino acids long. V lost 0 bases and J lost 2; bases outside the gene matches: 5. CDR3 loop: CASSVGTGPPGNTIYF. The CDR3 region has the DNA TGTGCCAGCAGCGTAGGGACAGGACCGCCTGGAAACACCATATATTTT.

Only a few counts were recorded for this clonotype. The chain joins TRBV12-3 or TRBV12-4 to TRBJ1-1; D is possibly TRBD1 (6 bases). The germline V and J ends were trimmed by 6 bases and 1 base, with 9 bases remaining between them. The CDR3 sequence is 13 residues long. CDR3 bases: TGTGCCAGCAGGTTGGGGGCGAACACTGAAGCTTTCTTT. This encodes CASRLGANTEAFF.

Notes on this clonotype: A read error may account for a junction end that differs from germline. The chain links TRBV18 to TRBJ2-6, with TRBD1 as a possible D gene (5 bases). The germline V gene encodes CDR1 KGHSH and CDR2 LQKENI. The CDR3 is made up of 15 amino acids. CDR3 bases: TGTGCCAGCTCACCAGAAGGTACTGGGGCCGACGTCCTGACTTTC. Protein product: CASSPEGTGADVLTF.

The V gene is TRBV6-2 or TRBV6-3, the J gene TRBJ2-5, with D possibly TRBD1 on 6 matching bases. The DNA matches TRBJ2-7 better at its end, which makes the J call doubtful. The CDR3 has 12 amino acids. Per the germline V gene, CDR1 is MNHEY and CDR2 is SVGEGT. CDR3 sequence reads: CASRTGRDEQYF. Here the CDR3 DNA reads TGTGCCAGCAGGACAGGCCGAGACGAGCAGTACTTC.

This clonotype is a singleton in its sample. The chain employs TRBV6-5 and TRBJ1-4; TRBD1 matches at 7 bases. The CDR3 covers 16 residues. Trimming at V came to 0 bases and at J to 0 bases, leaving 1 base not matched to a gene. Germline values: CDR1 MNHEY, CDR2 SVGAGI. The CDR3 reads CASSYSGQPTNEKLFF. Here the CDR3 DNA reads TGTGCCAGCAGTTACTCGGGACAGCCAACTAATGAAAAACTGTTTTTT.

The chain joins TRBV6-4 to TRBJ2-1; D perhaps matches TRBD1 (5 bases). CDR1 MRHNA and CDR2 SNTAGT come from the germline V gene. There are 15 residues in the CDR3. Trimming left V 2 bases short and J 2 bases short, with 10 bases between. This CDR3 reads CASSDGQGPYNEQFF. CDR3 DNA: TGTGCCAGCAGTGACGGACAAGGGCCCTACAATGAGCAGTTCTTC.

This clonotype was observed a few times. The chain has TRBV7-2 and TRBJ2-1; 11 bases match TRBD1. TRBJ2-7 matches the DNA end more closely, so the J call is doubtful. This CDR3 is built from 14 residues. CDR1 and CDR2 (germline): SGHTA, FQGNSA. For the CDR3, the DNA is TGTGCCAGCAGCGTCCGGGACAGGGGGGGCGAGCAGTACTTC. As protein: CASSVRDRGGEQYF.